A single sample gave rise to the 14 T cell receptor beta chains below, sequenced in a study of T cell responses to AZD1222 COVID-19 vaccine. Measured with immunoSEQ multiplex PCR; TCRdb has only the in-frame clones, and not every one. The sample lists some 94,000 clones, 87% occurring once. Sequenced here: peripheral blood, sampled on day 0 of AZD1222 vaccination. The receptors stem from an adult in good health.

The rearrangement links TRBV9 to TRBJ1-2, with no clear D. The CDR3 extends over 13 amino acids. The V gene's germline CDR1 is SGDLS and CDR2 YYNGEE. The V end lost 0 bases, the J end lost 3 bases, and 6 bases lay between the germline ends. CDR3 DNA: TGTGCCAGCAGCGTAGAGCAGGACTATGGCTACACCTTC. Its protein is CASSVEQDYGYTF.

This clone occurred once. Other DNA sequences in the same sample also yield this CDR3. The chain couples TRBV9 to TRBJ1-4; 7 nucleotides align to TRBD1. This CDR3 has 14 residues. Germline V lookup: CDR1 SGDLS, CDR2 YYNGEE. J lost 5 bases, V lost 0 bases, and 1 base had no gene match. In DNA, the CDR3 is TGTGCCAGCAGCGTAGGACAGGGAAATGAAAAACTGTTTTTT. It codes for CASSVGQGNEKLFF.

The V call is TRBV9, the J call TRBJ1-3; D not resolved. The CDR3 sequence is 15 residues long. The V gene's germline CDR1 is SGDLS and CDR2 YYNGEE. V lost 7 bases and J lost 1, with 15 bases in between. In nucleotides, the CDR3 is TGTGCCAGCTCCCGTAGTTGGGATTCTGGAAACACCATATATTTT. Its protein product is CASSRSWDSGNTIYF.

V is TRBV14 and J is TRBJ2-5, with 9 bases matching TRBD2. V shed 0 bases, J shed 7 bases, and the junction held 9 bases outside the gene matches. The germline CDR1 and CDR2 sequences are SGHDN and FVKESK. The CDR3 sequence is 16 residues long. CDR3 protein: CASSQDGLARRGTQYF. In DNA, the CDR3 is TGTGCCAGCAGCCAAGATGGACTAGCGCGCCGGGGGACCCAGTACTTC.

The rearrangement links TRBV7-8 to TRBJ2-7, with 8 positions matching TRBD1. Looked up from germline, CDR1 is SGHVS and CDR2 is FQNEAQ. V gave up 5 bases and J gave up 5 bases; unmatched junction bases: 11. The CDR3 loop spans 15 amino acids. CDR3 region: CASSDRGTGADEQYF. The CDR3 DNA reads as TGTGCCAGCAGCGACCGGGGGACAGGAGCCGACGAGCAGTACTTC.

The J gene is TRBJ1-6, the V gene TRBV6-2 or TRBV6-3; weak D call: TRBD1 (5 bases). Germline assignment: CDR1 MNHEY and CDR2 SVGEGT. Trimming took off 5 bases at V and 6 bases at J, with 11 bases between the two ends. The CDR3 contains 14 residues. The CDR3 nucleotides read TGTGCCAGCAGTCAACGACAGAGTAATTCACCCCTCCACTTT. This encodes CASSQRQSNSPLHF.

This clone was detected once. This chain uses TRBV27 with TRBJ1-2, with D unresolved. There are 13 residues in the CDR3. Germline assignment: CDR1 MNHEY and CDR2 SMNVEV (reference sequence). Trimming took off 2 bases at V and 2 bases at J, with 6 bases between the two ends. CDR3 in amino acids: CASSLLGNYGYTF. As DNA, the CDR3 is TGTGCCAGCAGTTTACTTGGAAACTATGGCTACACCTTC.

The genes are TRBV7-9 and TRBJ2-3; 13 bases align to TRBD2. The germline V gene encodes CDR1 SEHNR and CDR2 FQNEAQ (reference sequence). V was clipped by 5 bases and J by 1 base; unmatched bases: 3. This CDR3 has 16 amino acids. The CDR3: CASSIGLAGGTDTQYF. The CDR3 DNA is TGTGCCAGCAGCATTGGACTAGCGGGAGGCACAGATACGCAGTATTTT.

The rearrangement uses TRBV20-1 and TRBJ1-1; D gene ambiguous. The CDR3 has 11 residues. Germline V gene sequence: CDR1 DFQATT, CDR2 SNEGSKA (reference sequence). The germline V and J ends were trimmed by 3 bases and 3 bases, with 5 bases remaining between them. The DNA of the CDR3 is TGCAGTGCTAGTGGTTACACTGAAGCTTTCTTT. Protein sequence: CSASGYTEAFF.

Here the CDR3 DNA reads TGTGCCAGCAGTGGACCGCCGGGTCAGCCCCAGCATTTT. It yields the protein CASSGPPGQPQHF. This chain uses TRBV9 with TRBJ1-5; D is unresolved. The germline V and J ends were trimmed by 5 bases and 6 bases, with 12 bases remaining between them. Looked up from germline, CDR1 is SGDLS and CDR2 is YYNGEE. This CDR3 is 13 amino acids long.

The rearrangement links TRBV29-1 to TRBJ1-2; D remains ambiguous. The CDR3 is made up of 13 amino acids. Germline V lookup: CDR1 SQVTM, CDR2 ANQGSEA. Trimming removed 4 bases at V and 0 bases at J, with 9 bases between. This CDR3 is CSVATGANYGYTF. CDR3 in DNA: TGCAGCGTTGCCACGGGAGCTAACTATGGCTACACCTTC.

In DNA form, the CDR3 reads TGCGCCAGCAGCCAAATTAGTATGGGTCGGGGCACCTTC. Its translation: CASSQISMGRGTF. The V and J genes are TRBV4-1 and TRBJ1-2; unclear D gene. This CDR3 is built from 13 residues. CDR1 MGHRA and CDR2 YSYEKL come from the germline V gene. The V end was cut by 2 bases, the J end by 13 bases, with 17 bases between.

This clone was seen at least ten times. The genes are TRBV4-3 and TRBJ1-3; D gene ambiguous. V was cut by 0 bases and J by 1 base, with 10 bases left in between. CDR1 and CDR2 from the germline V gene are LGHNA and YSLEER. The CDR3 runs to 16 residues. Written as DNA, the CDR3 is TGCGCCAGCAGCCAAGAAGTCCCGGGTTCTGGAAACACCATATATTTT. This sequence encodes CASSQEVPGSGNTIYF.

This clone was seen only once. The chain uses TRBV30 and TRBJ1-4; D may be TRBD1 (6 bases). V lost 5 bases, J lost 6 bases, and 13 bases lay in between. The CDR3 sequence is 13 residues long. Germline V gene data show CDR1 as GTSNPN and CDR2 as SVGIG (reference sequence). The CDR3 nucleotides are TGTGCCTGGGAGGGGGGCTCATATGAAAAACTGTTTTTT. Protein product: CAWEGGSYEKLFF.